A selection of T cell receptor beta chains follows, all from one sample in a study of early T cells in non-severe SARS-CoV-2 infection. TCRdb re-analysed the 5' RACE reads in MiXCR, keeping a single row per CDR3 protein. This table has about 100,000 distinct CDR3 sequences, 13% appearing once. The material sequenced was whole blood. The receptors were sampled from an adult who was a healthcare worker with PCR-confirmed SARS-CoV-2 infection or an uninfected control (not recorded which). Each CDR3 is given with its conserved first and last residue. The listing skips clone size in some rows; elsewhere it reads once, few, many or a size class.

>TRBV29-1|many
CSVRVDTEAFF
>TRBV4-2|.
CASSQVGLADTQYF
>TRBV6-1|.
CASSEVGRTYEQYF
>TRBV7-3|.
CASSLTSGYEQYF
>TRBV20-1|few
CSARSVTEAFF
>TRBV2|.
CASSECRASYEQYF
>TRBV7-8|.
CASSLAVHMYGYTF
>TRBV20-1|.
CSAHERGPAYEQYF
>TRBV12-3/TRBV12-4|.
CASSSRGASGVTYEQYF
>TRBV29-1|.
CSVELDRGREQYF
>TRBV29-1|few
CSVATGGLVRNTEAFF
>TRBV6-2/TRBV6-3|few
CASSYSGQGGTDTQYF
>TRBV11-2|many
CASSLAGGSEKLFF
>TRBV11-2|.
CASSLPDGETQYF
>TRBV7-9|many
CASSYPGASYGYTF
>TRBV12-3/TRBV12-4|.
CASSFSGGPGDTQYF
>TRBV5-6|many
CASSLLGLAATRANVLTF
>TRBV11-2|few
CASSLATARETQYF
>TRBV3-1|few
CASSHVSEAFF
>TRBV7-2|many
CASSYQAMNTEAFF
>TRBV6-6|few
CASKQETSGGFSYNEQFF
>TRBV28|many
CASSSLAGRTNTGELFF
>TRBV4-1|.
CASSPPRNTEAFF
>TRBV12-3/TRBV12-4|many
CASSPWTGSNYGYTF
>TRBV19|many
CASSLQGQRSRGYTF
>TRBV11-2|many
CASSLLLTGVNEQFF
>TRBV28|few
CASSRPQPWSYGYTF
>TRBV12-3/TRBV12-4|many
CASNLQGAGANVLTF
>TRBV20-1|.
CSANSLSTDTQYF
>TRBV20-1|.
CSAREGEGDQDGDGYTF
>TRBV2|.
CASNPNGPMGTDTQYF
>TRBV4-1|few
CASSQDTSGGYSDTQYF
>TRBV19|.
CASSLRAPGLISYEQYF
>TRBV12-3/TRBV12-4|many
CAGSRGGANVLTF
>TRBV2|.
CASSESVGAGGNTIYF
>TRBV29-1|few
CSVALLVYNEQFF
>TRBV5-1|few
CASSLAADSRYGYTF
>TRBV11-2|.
CASSGGEWNYGYTF
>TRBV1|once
CTSSQDLLGQGGNTIYF
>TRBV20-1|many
CSAPGQGPRYYNSPLHF
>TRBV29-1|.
CSVGGYEKLFF